This T cell receptor beta chain is from a study of Tregs in tolerant kidney transplant recipients. Study results and limitations: This study did not directly address biological reproducibility.

Profiling relied on immunoSEQ multiplex PCR, and the TCRdb table lists in-frame clones only, not all of them. The sample contains around 61,000 clones, around 83% of which appear only once. As concerns this clone: Its antigen is still unknown.

The sequence came from a human donor in good health. Input material: CD4+ T cells from blood.

The chain's CDR3 is CASSLSPDSFTHEQFF. The CDR3 DNA reads as TGTGCCAGCAGCTTATCACCGGACAGTTTTACCCATGAGCAGTTCTTC. The chain carries TRBV7-2 and TRBJ2-1; tentative D call: TRBD1 (6 bases). The CDR3 loop spans 16 amino acids. Trimming took 2 bases from V and 8 from J, leaving 19 bases between them. Germline CDR1 reads SGHTA; CDR2 reads FQGNSA.